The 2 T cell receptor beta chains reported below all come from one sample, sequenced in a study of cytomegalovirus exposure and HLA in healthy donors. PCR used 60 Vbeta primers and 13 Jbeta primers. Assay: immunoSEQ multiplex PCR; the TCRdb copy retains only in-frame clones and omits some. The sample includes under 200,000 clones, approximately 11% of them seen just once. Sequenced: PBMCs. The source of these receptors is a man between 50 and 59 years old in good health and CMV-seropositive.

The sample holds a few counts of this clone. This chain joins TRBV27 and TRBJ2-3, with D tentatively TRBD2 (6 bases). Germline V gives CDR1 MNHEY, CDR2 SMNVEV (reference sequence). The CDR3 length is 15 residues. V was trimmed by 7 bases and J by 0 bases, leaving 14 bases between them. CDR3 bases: TGTGCCAGCACCTTAACCAGCGGGAGCACAGATACGCAGTATTTT. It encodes CASTLTSGSTDTQYF.

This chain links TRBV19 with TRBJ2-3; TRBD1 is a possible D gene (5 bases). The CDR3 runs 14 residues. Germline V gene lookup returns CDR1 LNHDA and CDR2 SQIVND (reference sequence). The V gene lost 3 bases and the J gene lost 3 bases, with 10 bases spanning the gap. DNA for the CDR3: TGTGCCAGTAGTATTGCCAGGGTGACAGATACGCAGTATTTT. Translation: CASSIARVTDTQYF.